The 19 T cell receptor beta chains below all came from one sample that was sequenced in a study of read filtering for tumor transcriptome and immune sequencing. The library was built from approximately 400 ng RNA with molecular barcoded adaptors for alpha/delta and beta/gamma chains. MiXCR was run by TCRdb on the reads, yielding one entry per CDR3 protein. The sample includes 94,000 or so distinct CDR3 sequences, over 9% seen only once; the top ten take 15%. The sample consisted of a population of CD138-negative cells sorted from bone marrow. These receptors were collected from a donor aged 40 or older with multiple myeloma.

This clonotype was seen at least ten times. The CDR3 sequence: CASSQGGRTGETQYF. CDR3 DNA sequence: TGTGCCAGCAGCCAGGGTGGTAGGACCGGGGAGACCCAGTACTTC. The chain joins TRBV27 to TRBJ2-5, with D tentatively TRBD1 (5 bases). Trimming stripped 6 bases from V and 5 bases from J, with 19 bases between. Germline V gene lookup returns CDR1 MNHEY and CDR2 SMNVEV (reference sequence). The length of the CDR3 is 15 residues.

This clonotype showed up many times. V usage is TRBV4-2 and J usage is TRBJ1-1; perhaps TRBD1 as D (5 bases). This CDR3 region has 15 residues. CDR1 is LGHNA and CDR2 is YNFKEQ in the germline V gene. Trimming took off 3 bases at V and 5 bases at J, with 16 bases between the two ends. CDR3 region: CASSQAAGPGTEAFF. CDR3 coding DNA: TGTGCCAGCAGCCAGGCTGCGGGGCCTGGGACTGAAGCTTTCTTT.

Comment on this clonotype: A much larger clone differs by one base, so this may be a read error. V and J are TRBV7-3 and TRBJ2-1; the D is unclear. Germline V gives CDR1 SGHTA, CDR2 FQGTGA. The CDR3 totals 16 residues. The CDR3 loop is CASSLTLVAPNNVQFF. CDR3 nucleotides: TGTGCCAGCAGCTTAACGTTGGTAGCTCCAAACAATGTGCAGTTCTTC.

This clonotype occurred a few times. The rearrangement links TRBV12-5 to TRBJ2-5; D is possibly TRBD1 (6 bases). Looked up from germline, CDR1 is LGHNT and CDR2 is FRNRAP. The ends were cut back, 5 bases at V and 5 bases at J, with 24 bases in the middle. This CDR3 region has 17 residues. CDR3 in DNA: TGTGCTAGTGGTCTTGACACAGGGACCGTAGCTGGGGAGACCCAGTACTTC. Encoded protein: CASGLDTGTVAGETQYF.

This clonotype appeared many times. V usage is TRBV5-1 and J usage is TRBJ2-7; a weak D match, TRBD1 (5 bases). Germline CDR1 and CDR2: SGHRS and YFSETQ. Trimming left V 4 bases short and J 7 bases short, with 15 bases between. This CDR3 has 13 amino acids. CDR3 coding DNA: TGCGCCAGCAGCCATGACAGAACGAGGGAGCAGTACTTC. Translating it yields CASSHDRTREQYF.

This clonotype was counted ten times or more. V gene TRBV7-2 combines with J gene TRBJ2-1; D is possibly TRBD2 (5 bases). In germline, CDR1 is SGHTA, CDR2 FQGNSA. The CDR3 loop spans 14 amino acids. The ends were cut back, 5 bases at V and 6 bases at J, with 14 bases in the middle. Written as DNA, the CDR3 is TGTGCCAGCAGCCCCGGAGGAACTAGCAATGAGCAGTTCTTC. It translates to CASSPGGTSNEQFF.

This clonotype has ten or more counts. The V and J genes are TRBV21-1 and TRBJ2-1; TRBD1, the table's D call, lacks a check against the DNA. TRBV21-1 is deemed a pseudogene. This CDR3 region has 16 residues. CDR3: CASSQGRGTGDNEQFF. In DNA, the CDR3 is TGTGCCAGCAGCCAGGGGAGGGGGACAGGGGACAATGAGCAGTTCTTC.

This clonotype was counted ten times or more. This chain connects TRBV18 to TRBJ2-1, with TRBD1 matching over 9 bases. V was clipped by 5 bases and J by 5 bases; unmatched bases: 16. Germline V gene sequence: CDR1 KGHSH, CDR2 LQKENI. The CDR3 is made up of 18 amino acids. The CDR3 DNA reads TGTGCCAGCTCAGCCGGGACAGGGTCCTTAACGAAAAACAATGAGCAGTTCTTC. The encoded protein is CASSAGTGSLTKNNEQFF.

In its sample, this clonotype was seen many times. The CDR3 DNA is TGCAGTGCTAGGTCCCGGGGGGGAGACTATGGCTACACCTTC. This codes for CSARSRGGDYGYTF. The chain has TRBV20-1 and TRBJ1-2; D perhaps matches TRBD1 (5 bases). The CDR3 spans 14 residues. Germline loops: CDR1 DFQATT, CDR2 SNEGSKA (reference sequence). V shed 3 bases and J shed 3 bases, with 14 bases lying between them.

This clonotype was counted ten times or more. The chain carries TRBV2 and TRBJ2-1, with 10 nucleotides matching TRBD2. The germline CDR1 and CDR2 sequences are SNHLY and FYNNEI. CDR3 length: 15 residues. The ends lost 5 bases at V and 3 bases at J; junction bases unmatched: 4. CDR3 DNA: TGTGCCAGCAGTTATGGACTAGCGGACTACAATGAGCAGTTCTTC. It translates to CASSYGLADYNEQFF.

This clonotype was detected only a few times. A clone one base away is much larger, so this may be a read error. Because it lacks the conserved phenylalanine or tryptophan at the end, this CDR3 is likely a read error. The gene calls are TRBV29-1 and TRBJ1-1; D not certain. CDR3 length: 14 residues. Per germline, CDR1 SQVTM and CDR2 ANQGSEA. CDR3 region: CSVEDPNGNSEAFS. CDR3 bases: TGCAGCGTTGAAGACCCAAATGGGAACAGTGAAGCTTTCTCT.

This clonotype was observed a few times. A clone one base away is much larger, so this may be a read error. The V call is TRBV3-1, the J call TRBJ2-1, with unresolved D. The CDR3 extends over 11 amino acids. Germline-derived CDR1 and CDR2 are LGHDT and YNNKEL (reference sequence). CDR3 DNA: TGTGCCAGCGGCCAGGTCAATGAGCAGTTCTTC. Translated: CASGQVNEQFF.

This clonotype was observed many times. The V gene is TRBV20-1, the J gene TRBJ2-7, with TRBD1 matching over 9 bases. Trimming at V came to 6 bases and at J to 5 bases, leaving 14 bases not matched to a gene. Germline lookup yields CDR1 DFQATT and CDR2 SNEGSKA (reference sequence). This CDR3 region has 15 residues. The CDR3 nucleotides are TGCAGTGCAACCCCCACCGGGACAGGGTACAACGAGCAGTACTTC. Residues: CSATPTGTGYNEQYF.

This clonotype was counted many times. The chain uses TRBV5-8 and TRBJ2-3; no definite D call. The CDR3 covers 12 residues. Germline V CDR1 and CDR2: SGHTS, YDEGEE. The V end was cut by 3 bases, the J end by 6 bases, with 8 bases between. CDR3 loop: CASSYTADTQYF. The CDR3 bases are TGTGCCAGCAGCTATACCGCGGATACGCAGTATTTT.

The genes are TRBV7-9 and TRBJ1-5; D is unclear. With 2 bases removed from V and 10 bases from J, the gap between germline ends came to 9 bases. Germline V gene data show CDR1 as SEHNR and CDR2 as FQNEAQ (reference sequence). The CDR3 covers 12 residues. This chain's CDR3 is CASSLRRGPQHF. The CDR3 region has the DNA TGTGCCAGCAGCTTACGGCGAGGCCCCCAGCATTTT. Variable domain in full (rest from reference TRBV7-9 and TRBJ1-5): DTGVSQNPRHKITKRGQNVTFRCDPISEHNRLYWYRQTLGQGPEFLTYFQNEAQLEKSRLLSDRFSAERPKGSFSTLEIQRTEQGDSAMYLCASSLRRGPQHFGDGTRLSIL.

This chain links TRBV18 with TRBJ2-5; perhaps TRBD1 as D (5 bases). There are 14 residues in the CDR3. Trimming removed 5 bases at V and 1 base at J, with 11 bases between. Germline V gene lookup returns CDR1 KGHSH and CDR2 LQKENI. The CDR3 nucleotides read TGTGCCAGCTCAGCTACAGGAGCCCAAGAGACCCAGTACTTC. Its protein is CASSATGAQETQYF.

This clonotype was picked up many times. The CDR3 DNA sequence: TGCAGTGCTAGTGTTAGCGGGAGGGGTAGCTCCTACAATGAGCAGTTCTTC. Translated: CSASVSGRGSSYNEQFF. The chain joins TRBV20-1 to TRBJ2-1; 11 bases align to TRBD2. This CDR3 is built from 17 residues. Germline V gene sequence: CDR1 DFQATT, CDR2 SNEGSKA (reference sequence). The V segment lost 3 bases and the J segment 0 bases; nucleotides outside the gene matches: 7.

This clonotype was found many times. J is TRBJ2-1 and V is TRBV6-2 or TRBV6-3; 11 nucleotides match TRBD2. Losses at the gene ends were 0 bases for V and 9 bases for J; bases not matched to a gene: 7. The CDR3 sequence is 16 residues long. Per germline, CDR1 MNHEY and CDR2 SVGEGT. The chain's CDR3 is CASSYSSSGRYGEQFF. The CDR3 nucleotides read TGTGCCAGCAGTTACTCGTCTAGCGGGAGGTACGGTGAGCAGTTCTTC.

This clonotype was detected ten times or more. V gene TRBV20-1 combines with J gene TRBJ1-1; D gene unclear. CDR3 length equals 13 residues. The V gene's germline CDR1 is DFQATT and CDR2 SNEGSKA (reference sequence). V was shortened by 3 bases and J by 4 bases, with 12 bases between the two germline ends. DNA of the CDR3: TGCAGTGCTAGTCCCAACGGGCGCACTGAAGCTTTCTTT. This gives the protein CSASPNGRTEAFF.